Shown below are 18 T cell receptor beta chains from a single sample sequenced in a study of blood T cell repertoires in COVID-19. Method: immunoSEQ multiplex PCR; TCRdb's copy keeps in-frame clones and lacks some. The sample records about 120,000 clones, approximately 80% being singletons. Source material: peripheral blood. These receptors were collected from a woman aged 80 or over with acute or convalescent COVID-19.

This clone was counted once. V and J are TRBV11-2 and TRBJ2-7; 8 bases are a match to TRBD1. CDR3 length: 14 amino acids. Germline V gene sequence: CDR1 SGHAT, CDR2 FQNNGV. After removal of 6 bases from V and 1 base from J, the junction contained 5 bases not matched to a gene. CDR3 nucleotide sequence: TGTGCCAGCAGTTCTAGGGACAGGTCCTACGAGCAGTACTTC. Amino acids: CASSSRDRSYEQYF.

This chain's CDR3 is CASSFSGQDTGELFF. The CDR3 DNA is TGCGCCAGCAGCTTCTCAGGGCAGGACACCGGGGAGCTGTTTTTT. V usage is TRBV5-1 and J usage is TRBJ2-2; D is possibly TRBD1 (5 bases). CDR1 is SGHRS and CDR2 is YFSETQ in the germline V gene. The CDR3 extends over 15 amino acids. Trimming stripped 2 bases from V and 3 bases from J, with 11 bases between.

The chain carries TRBV27 and TRBJ1-2, with D possibly matching TRBD1 (5 bases). V gave up 4 bases and J gave up 4 bases, with 16 bases separating them. The CDR3 consists of 15 residues. Germline values: CDR1 MNHEY, CDR2 SMNVEV (reference sequence). CDR3: CASSSPTTDPYGYTF. Written as DNA, the CDR3 is TGTGCCAGCAGTTCACCGACGACAGATCCCTATGGCTACACCTTC.

This chain connects TRBV6-5 to TRBJ1-1, with D possibly being TRBD1 (5 bases). V was pared by 4 bases and J by 5 bases, with 14 bases between. Germline lookup yields CDR1 MNHEY and CDR2 SVGAGI. This CDR3 has 14 residues. The CDR3 region is CASSWGGVGTEAFF. CDR3 nucleotides: TGTGCCAGCAGTTGGGGGGGTGTCGGTACTGAAGCTTTCTTT.

This clone was observed a single time. This sequence joins TRBV6-4 and TRBJ2-1, with 12 nucleotides matching TRBD2. The CDR3 is 15 residues long. J gave up 4 bases and V 6 bases, and 4 bases lay outside the gene matches. Germline V gives CDR1 MRHNA, CDR2 SNTAGT. This CDR3 is CASSPLAGGYNEQFF. CDR3 nucleotides: TGTGCCAGCAGCCCACTAGCGGGGGGTTACAATGAGCAGTTCTTC.

V and J are TRBV3-1 (or the pseudogene TRBV3-2) and TRBJ1-6, with 7 bases fitting TRBD1. Germline lookup yields CDR1 LGHDT and CDR2 YNNKEL (reference sequence). J gave up 17 bases and V 5 bases, and 9 bases lay outside the gene matches. The CDR3 has 12 residues. The CDR3: CASSNHRGLVHF. The CDR3, as DNA: TGTGCCAGCAGCAATCACAGGGGCCTGGTCCACTTT.

The chain joins TRBV7-9 to TRBJ1-1, with D uncertain. V lost 1 base and J lost 7, with 13 bases in between. The V gene's germline CDR1 is SEHNR and CDR2 FQNEAQ (reference sequence). The CDR3 totals 14 residues. CDR3 DNA: TGTGCCAGCAGCTTAGATTTATGGCCGCTTGAAGCTTTCTTT. Protein sequence: CASSLDLWPLEAFF.

This chain uses TRBV3-1 (or the pseudogene TRBV3-2) with TRBJ1-5; the D is unclear. The CDR3 has 12 residues. From germline, CDR1 is LGHDT and CDR2 YNNKEL (reference sequence). V was pared by 4 bases and J by 4 bases, with 5 bases between. The DNA for the CDR3 is TGTGCCAGCAGCCTTCTTAATCAGCCCCAGCATTTT. Protein product: CASSLLNQPQHF.

With respect to this clone: Other DNA sequences in the sample encode the same CDR3. V usage is TRBV19 and J usage is TRBJ2-7; TRBD2 matches 10 bases. The trim removed 5 bases at V and 0 bases at J, leaving 4 bases unmatched. Germline-derived CDR1 and CDR2 are LNHDA and SQIVND (reference sequence). The CDR3 has 15 amino acids. CDR3 nucleotide sequence: TGTGCCAGTAGTCCTCGGACTAGCGGCTCCTACGAGCAGTACTTC. It encodes CASSPRTSGSYEQYF.

V gene TRBV11-2 combines with J gene TRBJ2-7; 7 bases agree with TRBD1. Unmatched junction bases numbered 10, after V lost 1 base and J lost 7 bases. This CDR3 contains 15 residues. In germline, CDR1 is SGHAT, CDR2 FQNNGV. The CDR3 protein is CASSLVGTARGEQYF. In nucleotides, the CDR3 is TGTGCCAGCAGCTTAGTGGGGACAGCGAGAGGAGAGCAGTACTTC.

There are a few counts of this clone. This chain joins TRBV19 and TRBJ2-5; tentatively, D is TRBD2 (6 bases). The length of the CDR3 is 14 residues. The germline gives CDR1 LNHDA, CDR2 SQIVND (reference sequence). Trimming removed 5 bases from V and 0 bases from J, with 10 bases in between. CDR3 coding DNA: TGTGCCAGTAGTCTTGGGACTTACCAAGAGACCCAGTACTTC. Amino acid sequence: CASSLGTYQETQYF.

The rearrangement uses TRBV19 and TRBJ2-7, with D maybe TRBD2 (6 bases). V was pared by 0 bases and J by 3 bases, with 6 bases between. Germline V gene sequence: CDR1 LNHDA, CDR2 SQIVND (reference sequence). There are 13 residues in the CDR3. The CDR3 coding sequence is TGTGCCAGTAGTATAGACGGGGGCTACGAGCAGTACTTC. Amino acid sequence: CASSIDGGYEQYF. Full variable domain (outside the CDR3, taken from reference TRBV19 and TRBJ2-7): DGGITQSPKYLFRKEGQNVTLSCEQNLNHDAMYWYRQDPGQGLRLIYYSQIVNDFQKGDIAEGYSVSREKKESFPLTVTSAQKNPTAFYLCASSIDGGYEQYFGPGTRLTVT.

The genes are TRBV24-1 and TRBJ2-7; D is perhaps TRBD1 (6 bases). Per germline, CDR1 KGHDR and CDR2 SFDVKD. The CDR3 loop spans 14 amino acids. Deletions cut 4 bases from V and 4 bases from J, with 13 bases between. CDR3 sequence (DNA): TGTGCCACCAGTGAGTCCGGGACAAGTTACGAGCAGTACTTC. Residues: CATSESGTSYEQYF.

This clone was counted a few times. This chain uses TRBV5-1 with TRBJ1-2; the match to TRBD1 covers 9 bases. Germline CDR1 and CDR2: SGHRS and YFSETQ. V trimming: 3 bases; J trimming: 1 base; junction bases outside the gene matches: 10. The CDR3 is made up of 17 amino acids. The CDR3 coding sequence is TGCGCCAGCAGCTACCGGGACAGGGAGGGCCGTAACTATGGCTACACCTTC. It encodes CASSYRDREGRNYGYTF.

V is TRBV19 and J is TRBJ1-4; 8 bases align to TRBD1. The CDR3 extends over 16 amino acids. The germline CDR1 and CDR2 sequences are LNHDA and SQIVND (reference sequence). V lost 8 bases to trimming and J lost 2 bases; unmatched junction nucleotides: 10. The CDR3 DNA reads TGTGCCAGTCGCTTCGGACAGGGAGGCACTAATGAAAAACTGTTTTTT. Residues: CASRFGQGGTNEKLFF.

The genes are TRBV19 and TRBJ2-1; 8 nucleotides agree with TRBD2. Germline V gene sequence: CDR1 LNHDA, CDR2 SQIVND (reference sequence). The CDR3 contains 15 residues. J lost 3 bases, V lost 3 bases, and 4 bases had no gene match. The CDR3 protein is CASSISSGGYNEQFF. As DNA, the CDR3 is TGTGCCAGTAGTATTAGCAGCGGGGGCTACAATGAGCAGTTCTTC.

The CDR3 DNA follows: TGTGCCAGCAGCGTGGTGGGAGGGGACACCGGGGAGCTGTTTTTT. Its translation: CASSVVGGDTGELFF. This sequence joins TRBV7-9 and TRBJ2-2; TRBD2 agrees at 7 bases. This CDR3 comprises 15 residues. V dropped 5 bases and J dropped 3; count of bases not matched to a gene: 6. Germline V gene data show CDR1 as SEHNR and CDR2 as FQNEAQ (reference sequence).

The genes are TRBV4-2 and TRBJ1-1; no reliable D call. The CDR3 spans 15 residues. The germline V and J ends were trimmed by 0 bases and 4 bases, with 12 bases remaining between them. Per the germline V gene, CDR1 is LGHNA and CDR2 is YNFKEQ. The CDR3 region has the DNA TGTGCCAGCAGCCAAGATCCGGGGTCAGGCACTGAAGCTTTCTTT. This codes for CASSQDPGSGTEAFF.